These 25 T cell receptor beta chains were sequenced from one sample in a study of control samples from healthy donors and cancer patients. This table comes from immunoSEQ multiplex PCR, and its TCRdb copy is limited to in-frame clones, with some not included. The table records 150,000 or so clones, approximately 93% of them present only once. The sample consisted of blood. The receptors derive from a man younger than 30 in good health.

The chain couples TRBV10-3 to TRBJ1-4; 7 bases fit TRBD1. V shed 7 bases, J shed 8 bases, and the junction held 10 bases outside the gene matches. In germline, CDR1 is ENHRY, CDR2 SYGVKD. This CDR3 has 14 amino acids. This CDR3 is CAITTGQKLEKLFF. CDR3 DNA: TGTGCCATCACTACGGGACAGAAATTAGAAAAACTGTTTTTT.

The chain combines TRBV4-3 with TRBJ1-2, with TRBD1 as a possible D gene (5 bases). The CDR3 is 14 amino acids. Trimming removed 3 bases from V and 2 bases from J, with 10 bases in between. In germline, CDR1 is LGHNA, CDR2 YSLEER. CDR3: CASSQNTGNYGYTF. The CDR3 bases are TGCGCCAGCAGCCAGAACACAGGAAACTATGGCTACACCTTC.

The chain is built from TRBV7-8 and TRBJ1-1; no reliable D call. The V gene's germline CDR1 is SGHVS and CDR2 FQNEAQ. CDR3 size: 17 residues. Trimming shortened V by 0 bases and J by 1 base, and 15 bases separated the two germline ends. The CDR3 is CASSLAGLVSRNTEAFF. Here the CDR3 DNA reads TGTGCCAGCAGCTTAGCAGGGCTTGTCTCCAGGAACACTGAAGCTTTCTTT.

This clone was seen once. The rearrangement uses TRBV11-2 and TRBJ2-7, with unresolved D. The CDR3 is made up of 14 amino acids. The germline V gene encodes CDR1 SGHAT and CDR2 FQNNGV. The germline V and J ends were trimmed by 1 base and 7 bases, with 14 bases remaining between them. This CDR3 reads CASSLGTSFFEQYF. DNA of the CDR3: TGTGCCAGCAGCTTAGGGACGTCGTTCTTTGAGCAGTACTTC. Together with reference TRBV11-2 and TRBJ2-7, the CDR3 gives the full variable domain: EAGVAQSPRYKIIEKRQSVAFWCNPISGHATLYWYQQILGQGPKLLIQFQNNGVVDDSQLPKDRFSAERLKGVDSTLKIQPAKLEDSAVYLCASSLGTSFFEQYFGPGTRLTVT.

This sequence joins TRBV7-9 and TRBJ1-1, with TRBD1 as a possible D gene (6 bases). The CDR3 sequence is 15 residues long. V dropped 5 bases and J dropped 6 bases, with 19 bases sitting between them. CDR1 is SEHNR and CDR2 is FQNEAQ in the germline V gene (reference sequence). The CDR3 DNA follows: TGTGCCAGCAGCCCCCGGACAGTGGTCGATGCTGAAGCTTTCTTT. Translating gives CASSPRTVVDAEAFF. Complete variable domain (other parts from reference TRBV7-9 and TRBJ1-1): DTGVSQNPRHKITKRGQNVTFRCDPISEHNRLYWYRQTLGQGPEFLTYFQNEAQLEKSRLLSDRFSAERPKGSFSTLEIQRTEQGDSAMYLCASSPRTVVDAEAFFGQGTRLTVV.

The chain employs TRBV6-1 and TRBJ1-5; D unclear. CDR1 is MNHNS, CDR2 SASEGT, per germline. V was clipped by 2 bases and J by 1 base, with 12 bases between them. The CDR3 is 16 amino acids. As DNA, the CDR3 is TGTGCCAGCAGTGAATGGGCCAGCGGGAGCAATCAGCCCCAGCATTTT. Translated: CASSEWASGSNQPQHF.

V is TRBV4-3 and J is TRBJ2-7; possibly TRBD1 or TRBD2 for D (5 bases each). This CDR3 is 14 amino acids long. Germline V gene sequence: CDR1 LGHNA, CDR2 YSLEER. V lost 4 bases, J lost 4 bases, and 14 bases lay in between. The CDR3 protein is CASSLGEFGYEQYF. The CDR3 nucleotides read TGCGCCAGCAGCCTGGGGGAGTTTGGGTACGAGCAGTACTTC.

The chain combines TRBV4-2 with TRBJ1-2; a weak D match, TRBD1 (6 bases). The CDR3 covers 16 residues. The V gene's germline CDR1 is LGHNA and CDR2 YNFKEQ. The V end was cut by 0 bases, the J end by 6 bases, with 17 bases between. The CDR3 nucleotides read TGTGCCAGCAGCCAAGATAATCGCCCAGGGGAGGATGGCTACACCTTC. As protein: CASSQDNRPGEDGYTF.

This clone was found once. V usage is TRBV4-2 and J usage is TRBJ2-1; D possibly matches TRBD1 or TRBD2 (6 bases each). V was clipped by 4 bases and J by 5 bases, with 12 bases between them. CDR1 is LGHNA, CDR2 YNFKEQ, per germline. The CDR3 spans 14 residues. CDR3 in amino acids: CASSPAGGHNEQFF. CDR3 coding DNA: TGTGCCAGCAGCCCCGCCGGGGGCCACAATGAGCAGTTCTTC.

The chain is built from TRBV5-4 and TRBJ2-1, with D perhaps matching TRBD1 or TRBD2 (5 bases each). V was cut by 4 bases and J by 8 bases, with 16 bases left in between. The CDR3 consists of 14 residues. Germline V gives CDR1 SGHNT, CDR2 YYREEE (reference sequence). The CDR3 sequence is CASSRRDAEDEQFF. CDR3 DNA sequence: TGTGCCAGCAGCCGACGGGACGCCGAGGATGAGCAGTTCTTC.

V usage is TRBV24-1 and J usage is TRBJ2-7; weak D call: TRBD1 (5 bases). CDR1 is KGHDR, CDR2 SFDVKD, per germline. Between the trimmed V and J ends, which lost 4 bases and 6 bases, there was a span of 9 bases. The CDR3 covers 12 residues. CDR3 coding DNA: TGTGCCACCAGTGACTTTAGGGGCGAGCAGTACTTC. Protein sequence: CATSDFRGEQYF.

The chain recombines TRBV28 with TRBJ1-2, with D maybe TRBD1 (5 bases). The ends were cut back, 1 base at V and 5 bases at J, with 14 bases in the middle. The CDR3 consists of 15 residues. Germline CDR1 and CDR2: MDHEN and SYDVKM. The CDR3 DNA reads as TGTGCCAGCAGTTTATCCAATCAGGGCCTGTATGGCTACACCTTC. Protein sequence: CASSLSNQGLYGYTF.

The genes are TRBV5-6 and TRBJ2-2; 12 bases are a match to TRBD2. The J segment lost 2 bases and the V segment lost 4 bases, leaving 3 bases of the junction unmatched. The CDR3 has 16 amino acids. Looked up from germline, CDR1 is SGHDT and CDR2 is YYEEEE. The CDR3 sequence: CASSPGLAGNTGELFF. DNA for the CDR3: TGTGCCAGCAGCCCCGGACTAGCGGGAAACACCGGGGAGCTGTTTTTT.

The rearrangement uses TRBV19 and TRBJ1-4, with a possible D match to TRBD1 (6 bases). CDR1 is LNHDA and CDR2 is SQIVND in the germline V gene (reference sequence). Trimming stripped 5 bases from V and 8 bases from J, with 12 bases between. This CDR3 region has 13 residues. The CDR3 loop is CASSDDTGEKLFF. The CDR3 nucleotides read TGTGCCAGTAGTGACGATACAGGGGAAAAACTGTTTTTT.

The chain uses TRBV23-1 and TRBJ2-7; tentative D call: TRBD1 (6 bases). TRBV23-1 is labeled an ORF, and its function is uncertain. The CDR3 is made up of 15 amino acids. V was pared by 10 bases and J by 4 bases, with 23 bases between. The CDR3 DNA reads as TGCGCCATGCCCAACCGCCAGGGGACCCCTTACGAGCAGTACTTC. Its translation: CAMPNRQGTPYEQYF.

This clone was seen a few times. Within the sample, other DNA sequences also encode this same CDR3. CDR3 sequence (DNA): TGTGCCAGCAGTCCACAGGGAGCTAACTATGGCTACACCTTC. Protein sequence: CASSPQGANYGYTF. This rearrangement joins TRBV27 to TRBJ1-2, with D possibly matching TRBD1 (6 bases). CDR1 is MNHEY, CDR2 SMNVEV, per germline (reference sequence). Trimming stripped 5 bases from V and 0 bases from J, with 10 bases between. This CDR3 spans 14 amino acids.

The rearrangement joins TRBV6-5 to TRBJ2-7, with 7 bases identical to TRBD1. Germline values: CDR1 MNHEY, CDR2 SVGAGI. This CDR3 comprises 15 residues. J was trimmed by 2 bases and V by 6 bases; bases with no gene match: 10. CDR3 sequence reads: CASRLPGTVTYEQYF. In DNA form, the CDR3 reads TGTGCCAGCAGATTACCCGGGACAGTTACCTACGAGCAGTACTTC.

This chain links TRBV24-1 with TRBJ2-3; D is uncertain. The CDR3 has 12 amino acids. CDR1 KGHDR and CDR2 SFDVKD come from the germline V gene. The V end was cut by 7 bases, the J end by 8 bases, with 12 bases between. The CDR3 DNA reads TGTGCCACCAGGGAGCTTTTGGGTACGCAGTATTTT. This encodes CATRELLGTQYF.

In nucleotides, the CDR3 is TGTGCCAGTAGTATGGTTCGTGGGGGGCAGTACTTC. Translating it yields CASSMVRGGQYF. The chain uses TRBV19 and TRBJ2-7; either TRBD1 or TRBD2 may supply D (5 bases each). Germline V CDR1 and CDR2: LNHDA, SQIVND (reference sequence). This CDR3 region has 12 residues. The V and J ends lost 3 bases and 9 bases respectively, with 12 bases between them.

The V gene is TRBV6-2 or TRBV6-3, the J gene TRBJ2-7, with D tentatively TRBD2 (6 bases). The germline V gene encodes CDR1 MNHEY and CDR2 SVGEGT. There are 16 residues in the CDR3. The ends were cut back, 5 bases at V and 3 bases at J, with 20 bases in the middle. CDR3 DNA sequence: TGTGCCAGCAGTCGACCCGGGACTCGAGGTTACTACGAGCAGTACTTC. Its protein is CASSRPGTRGYYEQYF.

This clone was counted a single time. The genes are TRBV27 and TRBJ2-7; the D is unclear. V was clipped by 2 bases and J by 3 bases, with 8 bases between them. This CDR3 is 13 amino acids long. Germline V gives CDR1 MNHEY, CDR2 SMNVEV (reference sequence). The CDR3 loop is CASSLRASYEQYF. CDR3 nucleotide sequence: TGTGCCAGCAGTTTAAGGGCCAGCTACGAGCAGTACTTC.

This chain uses TRBV5-1 with TRBJ2-7; 12 bases match TRBD2. The trim removed 1 base at V and 7 bases at J, leaving 9 bases unmatched. The germline gives CDR1 SGHRS, CDR2 YFSETQ. This CDR3 has 16 residues. The CDR3, as DNA: TGCGCCAGCAGCTTGAAAAGACTAGCGGGGGAGGTAGAGCAGTACTTC. This sequence encodes CASSLKRLAGEVEQYF.

The CDR3 DNA is TGTGCCAGCAGCTTAGCGACAGTAGAGGATGGCTACACCTTC. Translation gives CASSLATVEDGYTF. The genes are TRBV7-8 and TRBJ1-2; D is perhaps TRBD1 (5 bases). This CDR3 is 14 amino acids long. CDR1 is SGHVS and CDR2 is FQNEAQ in the germline V gene. V was trimmed by 0 bases and J by 6 bases, leaving 11 bases between them.

The chain couples TRBV12-5 to TRBJ2-2; D is undetermined. The length of the CDR3 is 13 residues. V lost 7 bases and J lost 6, with 12 bases in between. The germline CDR1 and CDR2 sequences are LGHNT and FRNRAP. CDR3 protein: CASADPASGELFF. The CDR3 coding sequence is TGTGCTAGTGCCGATCCCGCCTCCGGGGAGCTGTTTTTT.

The chain carries TRBV7-9 and TRBJ2-7; D remains ambiguous. V gave up 5 bases and J gave up 2 bases, with 13 bases separating them. The CDR3 length is 14 residues. Germline V gene sequence: CDR1 SEHNR, CDR2 FQNEAQ (reference sequence). CDR3 nucleotide sequence: TGTGCCAGCAGCCAAGGTTCGCGGACCTACGAGCAGTACTTC. It specifies CASSQGSRTYEQYF.